What follows is one T cell receptor beta chain and its context. Antigen specificity is unknown. This sample is drawn from a study of T cell responses to AZD1222 COVID-19 vaccine. General observations from the study: The study found Spike-specific TCR breadth and depth rose after two AZD1222 doses. Scientists sampled the repertoires only once the peak T cell response had passed.

The method was immunoSEQ multiplex PCR; TCRdb's version includes in-frame clones alone and lacks a portion of them. The sample records some 150,000 clones, more than 75% being singletons. Germline V CDR1 and CDR2: LGHDT, YNNKEL (reference sequence). This CDR3 has 13 amino acids. The V end lost 4 bases, the J end lost 7 bases, and 14 bases lay between the germline ends. The origin of this receptor is an adult who received the AZD1222 COVID-19 vaccine. Specimen: peripheral blood, collected 28 days after the second AZD1222 dose. The rearrangement links TRBV3-1 (or the pseudogene TRBV3-2) to TRBJ2-7; the D gene is possibly TRBD1 (6 bases). Written as DNA, the CDR3 is TGTGCCAGCAGCCGGCCAGGGGCGACGGAGCAGTACTTC. Its protein product is CASSRPGATEQYF.